The clone carrying this TCR beta chain came up a few times. Its antigen is unknown. Germline CDR1 and CDR2: SGHRS and YFSETQ. There are 13 residues in the CDR3. Trimming took 3 bases from V and 3 from J; bases not matched to a gene: 2. This sample is part of a study of early T cells in non-severe SARS-CoV-2 infection. Study in general: Bulk RNA isolated from unsorted whole blood underwent sequencing; chains were not paired. Study-level results: The VDJdb matching leaned toward anti-spike CD8 responses and overlooked private and CD4 specificities.

Researchers attached unique molecular identifiers to individual cDNA molecules. TCRdb called the 5' RACE reads again in MiXCR, with one record for every CDR3 protein. The sample lists 25,000 to 35,000 distinct CDR3 sequences, about 6% seen once, with 5% to 5.5% in the top ten. The V call is TRBV5-1, the J call TRBJ1-1; 7 positions agree with TRBD1. The receptor comes from an adult who was a healthcare worker with PCR-confirmed SARS-CoV-2 infection or an uninfected control (not recorded which). Sequencing used whole blood. DNA of the CDR3: TGCGCCAGCAGCTGGCAGGGGGACACTGAAGCTTTCTTT. It translates to CASSWQGDTEAFF.